Following are 7 T cell receptor beta chains from one sample sequenced in a study of CD8 T cells in ankylosing spondylitis. In TCRdb, the 5' RACE reads were re-called with MiXCR into one record per CDR3 protein. The data show about 400,000 distinct CDR3 sequences, with roughly 20% seen just once and approximately 14% held by the top ten. The specimen sequenced was blood, either unsorted or a sorted T cell fraction (not recorded which). These receptors were collected from a male donor with ankylosing spondylitis or in good health (not recorded which).

The rearrangement uses TRBV6-5 and TRBJ2-3; the match to TRBD2 covers 9 bases. Trimming cost V 1 base and J 0 bases; bases outside gene matches: 2. This CDR3 region has 16 residues. CDR1 is MNHEY, CDR2 SVGAGI, per germline. This CDR3 is CASSYFLAGSTDTQYF. CDR3 bases: TGTGCCAGCAGTTACTTCCTAGCGGGGAGCACAGATACGCAGTATTTT.

The V gene is TRBV12-3 or TRBV12-4, the J gene TRBJ2-7; the D gene could be TRBD1 or TRBD2 (5 bases each). Trimming removed 7 bases from V and 2 bases from J, with 12 bases in between. The CDR3 length is 13 residues. This CDR3 is CASTPGPTYEQYF. In DNA form, the CDR3 reads TGTGCCAGCACCCCGGGACCAACCTACGAGCAGTACTTC.

The chain carries TRBV6-4 and TRBJ2-1; no firm D call. The germline CDR1 and CDR2 sequences are MRHNA and SNTAGT. This CDR3 contains 12 residues. V was shortened by 5 bases and J by 7 bases, with 9 bases between the two germline ends. The DNA of the CDR3 is TGTGCCAGCAGTCATCCCTGGAATGAGCAGTTCTTC. Residues: CASSHPWNEQFF.

The rearrangement uses TRBV4-1 and TRBJ2-2; D is undetermined. V lost 1 base and J 2 bases, leaving 11 bases between the germline ends. Germline lookup yields CDR1 MGHRA and CDR2 YSYEKL. The CDR3 consists of 16 residues. The CDR3 loop reads CASSQVIVSNTGELFF. In DNA form, the CDR3 reads TGCGCCAGCAGCCAAGTTATAGTCTCTAACACCGGGGAGCTGTTTTTT.

Only one count was recorded for this clonotype. This chain connects TRBV4-1 to TRBJ2-6; the D is unclear. The CDR3 consists of 16 residues. CDR1 and CDR2 from the germline V gene are MGHRA and YSYEKL. Trimming took 1 base from V and 0 from J, leaving 7 bases between them. The DNA of the CDR3 is TGCGCCAGCAGCCAAGTTATCAGCTCTGGGGCCAACGTCCTGACTTTC. It specifies CASSQVISSGANVLTF.

The CDR3 here is CASSLDPSQGGYEQYF. DNA of the CDR3: TGTGCCAGCAGCTTAGATCCCTCACAGGGGGGCTACGAGCAGTACTTC. This rearrangement joins TRBV11-2 to TRBJ2-7; 8 nucleotides agree with TRBD1. The length of the CDR3 is 16 residues. The V gene end was trimmed by 0 bases and the J gene end by 3 bases; junction bases not matched to a gene: 7. The germline gives CDR1 SGHAT, CDR2 FQNNGV.

The chain joins TRBV9 to TRBJ1-6, with TRBD1 matching over 7 bases. Trimming removed 3 bases from V and 5 bases from J; junction bases left unmatched: 5. The CDR3 spans 15 residues. Germline V gene data show CDR1 as SGDLS and CDR2 as YYNGEE. The CDR3 bases are TGTGCCAGCAGCGCCGAGGGGGCCGATAATTCACCCCTCCACTTT. This translates into CASSAEGADNSPLHF. Variable domain in full (rest from reference TRBV9 and TRBJ1-6): DSGVTQTPKHLITATGQRVTLRCSPRSGDLSVYWYQQSLDQGLQFLIQYYNGEERAKGNILERFSAQQFPDLHSELNLSSLELGDSALYFCASSAEGADNSPLHFGNGTRLTVT.